This T cell receptor (beta chain) was recovered during a study of CD8 T cells in ankylosing spondylitis. MiXCR, applied by TCRdb to the 5' RACE reads, yields one record per CDR3 protein. The data contain 150,000 to 200,000 distinct CDR3 sequences, more than 9% of them singletons. The V and J ends lost 4 bases and 4 bases respectively, with 14 bases between them. This CDR3 spans 15 amino acids. Per the germline V gene, CDR1 is ENHRY and CDR2 is SYGVKD. This clonotype was seen ten or more times. The V gene is TRBV10-3, the J gene TRBJ2-1; D remains unclear. This receptor was taken from a male donor with ankylosing spondylitis or in good health (not recorded which). The specimen sequenced was blood, either unsorted or a sorted T cell fraction (not recorded which). The CDR3 region has the DNA TGTGCCATCAGTGCCCCTAGTAGCCAGTACAATGAGCAGTTCTTC. This encodes CAISAPSSQYNEQFF.